This paragraph reports one T cell receptor beta chain. No antigen is known for it. This sample's treatment: around 19 received Ad26.COV2.S at low or high dose, single or two shots; about five received placebo; per-sample allocation not given. Each sample was drawn 63 days after the first injection (of vaccine or placebo). Boston provided a donor who was an adult aged 18-55 years. The sample comes from a study of Ad26.COV2.S vaccination and SARS-CoV-2 variants. Study information: The study gave Ad26.COV2.S intramuscularly, once or twice 56 days apart.

Notes on the study in general: Placebo recipients trailed vaccine recipients in spike-specific TCR breadth. Analytic work on TCR breadth and depth might have understated the full extent of total T cell responses.

TCRdb's copy holds only in-frame clones and misses some; the assay was immunoSEQ multiplex PCR. This repertoire shows more than 400,000 clones, 80% to 95% found once; its top ten account for roughly 4.3%. The V gene's germline CDR1 is SGHDT and CDR2 YYEEEE. Trimming pared 1 base from V and 0 bases from J, leaving 10 bases between. There are 16 residues in the CDR3. This TCR was sampled from a person aged 18-60 years who received the Ad26.COV2.S COVID-19 vaccine or a placebo. This rearrangement joins TRBV5-6 to TRBJ1-4; unclear D gene. The sequencing here drew on peripheral blood, taken in a trial of Ad26.COV2.S vaccine versus placebo. The CDR3 here is CASSLKFGPTNEKLFF. The DNA for the CDR3 is TGTGCCAGCAGCTTGAAATTTGGGCCAACTAATGAAAAACTGTTTTTT.